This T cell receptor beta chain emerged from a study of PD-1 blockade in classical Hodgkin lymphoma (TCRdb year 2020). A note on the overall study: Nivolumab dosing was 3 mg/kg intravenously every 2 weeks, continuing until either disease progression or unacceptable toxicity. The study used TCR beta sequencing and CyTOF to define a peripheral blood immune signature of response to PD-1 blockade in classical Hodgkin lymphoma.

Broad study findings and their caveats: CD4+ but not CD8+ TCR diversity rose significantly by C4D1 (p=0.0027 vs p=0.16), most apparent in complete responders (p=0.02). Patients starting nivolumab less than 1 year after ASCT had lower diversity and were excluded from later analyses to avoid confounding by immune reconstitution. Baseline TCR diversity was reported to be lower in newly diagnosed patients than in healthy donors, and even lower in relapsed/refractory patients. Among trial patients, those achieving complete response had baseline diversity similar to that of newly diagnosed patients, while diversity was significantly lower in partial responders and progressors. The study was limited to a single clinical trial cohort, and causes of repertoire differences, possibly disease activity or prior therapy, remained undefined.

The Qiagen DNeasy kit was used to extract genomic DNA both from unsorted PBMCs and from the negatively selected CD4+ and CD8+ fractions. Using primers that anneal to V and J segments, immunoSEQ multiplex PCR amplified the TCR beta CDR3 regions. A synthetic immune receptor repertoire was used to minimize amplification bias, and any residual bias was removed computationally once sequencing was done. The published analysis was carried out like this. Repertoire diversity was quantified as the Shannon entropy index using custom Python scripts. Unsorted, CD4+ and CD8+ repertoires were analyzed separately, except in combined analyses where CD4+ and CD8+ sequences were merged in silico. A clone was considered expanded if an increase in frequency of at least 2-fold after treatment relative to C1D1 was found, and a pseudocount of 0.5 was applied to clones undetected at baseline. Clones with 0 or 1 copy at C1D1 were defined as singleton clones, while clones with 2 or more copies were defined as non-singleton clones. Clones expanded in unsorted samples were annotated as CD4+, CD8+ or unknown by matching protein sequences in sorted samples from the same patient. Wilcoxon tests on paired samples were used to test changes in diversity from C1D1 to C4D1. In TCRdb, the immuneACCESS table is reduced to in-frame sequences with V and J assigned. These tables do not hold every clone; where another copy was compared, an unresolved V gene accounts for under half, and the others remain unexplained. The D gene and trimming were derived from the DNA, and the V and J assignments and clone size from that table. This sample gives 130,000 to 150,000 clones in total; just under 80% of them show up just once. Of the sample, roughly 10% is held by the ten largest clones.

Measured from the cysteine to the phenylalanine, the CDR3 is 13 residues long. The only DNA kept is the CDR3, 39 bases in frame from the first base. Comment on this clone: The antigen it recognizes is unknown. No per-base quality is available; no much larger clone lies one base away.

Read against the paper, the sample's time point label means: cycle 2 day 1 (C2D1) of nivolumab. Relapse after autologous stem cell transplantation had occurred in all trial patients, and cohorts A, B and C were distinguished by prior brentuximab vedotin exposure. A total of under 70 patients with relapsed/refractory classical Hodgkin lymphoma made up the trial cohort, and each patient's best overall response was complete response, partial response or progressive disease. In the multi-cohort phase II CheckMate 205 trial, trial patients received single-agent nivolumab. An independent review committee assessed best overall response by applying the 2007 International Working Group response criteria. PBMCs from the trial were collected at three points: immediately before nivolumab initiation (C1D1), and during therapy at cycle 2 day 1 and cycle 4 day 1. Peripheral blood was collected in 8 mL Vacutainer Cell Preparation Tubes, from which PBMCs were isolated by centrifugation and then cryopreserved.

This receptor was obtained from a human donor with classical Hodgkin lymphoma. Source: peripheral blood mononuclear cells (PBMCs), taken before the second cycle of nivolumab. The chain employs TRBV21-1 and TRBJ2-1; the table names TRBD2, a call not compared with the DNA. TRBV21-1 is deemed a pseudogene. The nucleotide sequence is TGTGCCAGCACGGGACTAGGAGGCAATGAGCAGTTCTTC. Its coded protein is CASTGLGGNEQFF.